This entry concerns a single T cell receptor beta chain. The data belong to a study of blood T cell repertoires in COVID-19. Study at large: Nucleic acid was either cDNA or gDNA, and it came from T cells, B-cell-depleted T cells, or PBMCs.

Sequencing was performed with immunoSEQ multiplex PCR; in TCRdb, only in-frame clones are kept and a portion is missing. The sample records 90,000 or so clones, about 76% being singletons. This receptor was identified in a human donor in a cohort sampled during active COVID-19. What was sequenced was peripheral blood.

The CDR3 DNA follows: TGCAGCGTCGCCGACAGGGACCTCACAGATACGCAGTATTTT. This translates into CSVADRDLTDTQYF. V usage is TRBV29-1 and J usage is TRBJ2-3, with 7 nucleotides matching TRBD1. J lost 2 bases, V lost 6 bases, and 8 bases had no gene match. Germline V gene data show CDR1 as SQVTM and CDR2 as ANQGSEA. This CDR3 is built from 14 residues.